This TCR beta chain was captured in a study of T cells after posttransplantation cyclophosphamide. Here immunoSEQ multiplex PCR was the method, and the copy in TCRdb shows in-frame clones only, minus some. The data contain tens of thousands of clones, about 90% of them seen just once; the ten biggest clones take up less than 3.5%. V was trimmed by 7 bases and J by 0 bases, leaving 19 bases between them. The CDR3 covers 18 residues. Sample: PBMCs. The clonotype was recovered from a woman aged 50 to 60 in good health and a related stem cell transplant donor. The chain uses TRBV23-1 and TRBJ2-6; weak D call: TRBD2 (6 bases). TRBV23-1 is an open reading frame, and its role is uncertain. This CDR3 reads CASTRGGRDNSGANVLTF. DNA of the CDR3: TGCGCCAGCACCCGGGGTGGGCGGGATAACTCTGGGGCCAACGTCCTGACTTTC.